This record looks at one T cell receptor beta chain sequence and its context. Its antigen is not known. The entry originates in a study of long-term antiretroviral therapy in people with HIV. Study findings and constraints: HIV repertoires had narrower CDR3 length ranges than controls. Blood specimens, gathered between about 2004 and 2017, were possibly obtained under older ART regimens.

The V gene lost 3 bases and the J gene lost 5 bases, with 12 bases spanning the gap. This CDR3 has 13 residues. Germline CDR1 SGDLS, CDR2 YYNGEE. Investigators performed immunoSEQ version v3.0 at survey level. Some clones are missing from TCRdb's copy, which holds only in-frame ones; the method was immunoSEQ multiplex PCR. The top ten hold less than 15% of the sample, which has about 24,000 clones, around four fifths seen once. The United States was where all participants with HIV were treated. The clonotype was recovered from a man in his thirties or forties with HIV. V usage is TRBV9 and J usage is TRBJ2-7, with D perhaps matching TRBD1 (7 bases). This specimen was unsorted PBMCs, taken around 4.1 years after starting antiretroviral therapy. The chain's CDR3 is CASSGGRGDEQYF. Written as DNA, the CDR3 is TGTGCCAGCAGCGGCGGCAGGGGGGACGAGCAGTACTTC.